A single sample is the source of the 6 T cell receptor beta chains below, sequenced in a study of cytomegalovirus exposure and HLA in healthy donors (dated by TCRdb to about 2017). Libraries were made using the immunoSEQ multiplex PCR assay. For the multiplex PCR, a mixture combining 60 forward primers for TCR Vbeta segments and 13 reverse primers for TCR Jbeta segments was used. TCRdb took over this immuneACCESS table, retaining in-frame rearrangements with V and J assigned. Such tables are incomplete; in checked studies, under half of the missing clones stem from an unresolved V gene, and the remainder is unexplained. This sample lists roughly 120,000 clones; 82% were detected once. Together, the top ten hold roughly 2.6% of the sample. The sequencing sample was made of PBMCs. Receptors originate from a woman between 18 and 30 years old in good health and CMV-seronegative.

The chain combines TRBV21-1 with TRBJ1-5; TRBD1 is taken as the D call from the table, unchecked against the DNA. TRBV21-1 represents a pseudogene. The CDR3 length is 17 residues. In nucleotides, the CDR3 is TGTGCCAGCAGCAAAATTCATGCAGGGGACAGCAATCAGCCCCAGCATTTT. Residues: CASSKIHAGDSNQPQHF.

The chain combines TRBV29-1 with TRBJ2-3; a possible D gene is TRBD2 (5 bases). This CDR3 region has 14 residues. Per germline, CDR1 SQVTM and CDR2 ANQGSEA. The V and J ends lost 8 bases and 6 bases respectively, with 21 bases between them. In nucleotides, the CDR3 is TGCAGCTCTTGGAGAGGGTCCATGGGGGATACGCAGTATTTT. Translated, it gives CSSWRGSMGDTQYF.

The rearrangement joins TRBV15 to TRBJ2-7, with D possibly matching TRBD1 (6 bases). V lost 5 bases to trimming and J lost 0 bases, with 20 bases between them. The length of the CDR3 is 17 residues. Looked up from germline, CDR1 is LNHNV and CDR2 is YYDKDF (reference sequence). The CDR3 region has the DNA TGTGCCACCAGCTCCGGCGTATTGAAGGACAGCTCCTACGAGCAGTACTTC. The encoded protein is CATSSGVLKDSSYEQYF.

The rearrangement links TRBV5-1 to TRBJ2-2, with D hard to call. The V end was cut by 1 base, the J end by 7 bases, with 5 bases between. CDR3 length equals 12 residues. The V gene's germline CDR1 is SGHRS and CDR2 YFSETQ. The CDR3 loop reads CASSLISGELFF. For the CDR3, the DNA is TGCGCCAGCAGCTTGATCAGCGGGGAGCTGTTTTTT.

The rearrangement links TRBV7-2 to TRBJ2-5; the match to TRBD2 covers 11 bases. The CDR3 has 16 amino acids. The V and J ends lost 5 bases and 2 bases, in that order; junction bases with no gene match: 7. From germline, CDR1 is SGHTA and CDR2 FQGNSA. CDR3 sequence (DNA): TGTGCCAGCAGCCCTCGGGCTAGCGGGAGGCAAGAGACCCAGTACTTC. Protein product: CASSPRASGRQETQYF.

The chain carries TRBV15 and TRBJ1-3, with D perhaps TRBD1 (6 bases). Trimming took off 3 bases at V and 4 bases at J, with 13 bases between the two ends. CDR3 length: 15 amino acids. Germline V gene sequence: CDR1 LNHNV, CDR2 YYDKDF (reference sequence). DNA for the CDR3: TGTGCCACCAGCAGCGGGACATCCCTAGGAAACACCATATATTTT. Translating it yields CATSSGTSLGNTIYF.